These 21 T cell receptor beta chains were sequenced from one sample in a study of OX40 agonist ivuxolimab in advanced cancers. Only in-frame clones appear in the TCRdb table, and some are missing; sequencing was by immunoSEQ multiplex PCR. Of 60,000 to 70,000 clones detected, about 86% appear once; the ten largest clones hold less than 0.6%. The sequencing used CD4+ or CD8+ T cells sorted from blood, collected in a trial of the OX40 agonist ivuxolimab. The receptors shown here come from an adult with an advanced solid tumor such as melanoma, head and neck, liver or kidney cancer.

This clone was counted between two and nine times. V gene TRBV30 combines with J gene TRBJ1-1; no clear D. Trimming removed 4 bases at V and 1 base at J, with 13 bases between. This CDR3 comprises 14 residues. Germline CDR1 and CDR2: GTSNPN and SVGIG (reference sequence). For the CDR3, the DNA is TGTGCCTGGAAGCCTTTCAGAGGGAACACTGAAGCTTTCTTT. Protein product: CAWKPFRGNTEAFF.

The V and J genes are TRBV9 and TRBJ1-3; the D is unclear. V shed 1 base and J shed 3 bases, with 14 bases lying between them. From germline, CDR1 is SGDLS and CDR2 YYNGEE. The CDR3 is made up of 16 amino acids. The CDR3 reads CASSVHPGSGGNTIYF. The CDR3, as DNA: TGTGCCAGCAGCGTACACCCCGGGTCCGGTGGAAACACCATATATTTT. Drawing the rest from reference TRBV9 and TRBJ1-3, the complete variable domain is DSGVTQTPKHLITATGQRVTLRCSPRSGDLSVYWYQQSLDQGLQFLIQYYNGEERAKGNILERFSAQQFPDLHSELNLSSLELGDSALYFCASSVHPGSGGNTIYFGEGSWLTVV.

The rearrangement joins TRBV4-3 to TRBJ1-3; D possibly corresponds to TRBD1 (5 bases). Germline assignment: CDR1 LGHNA and CDR2 YSLEER. CDR3 length: 15 amino acids. V lost 4 bases and J 0 bases, leaving 10 bases between the germline ends. DNA for the CDR3: TGCGCCAGCAGCCGGGACGTAAGCTCTGGAAACACCATATATTTT. Translation: CASSRDVSSGNTIYF.

The sample holds one count of this clone. This sequence joins TRBV29-1 and TRBJ2-2; D tentatively fits TRBD1 or TRBD2 (5 bases each). The V end lost 7 bases, the J end lost 2 bases, and 17 bases lay between the germline ends. Germline values: CDR1 SQVTM, CDR2 ANQGSEA. The CDR3 extends over 15 amino acids. As DNA, the CDR3 is TGCAGCGCCGCAACCGGGACGGGTAACACCGGGGAGCTGTTTTTT. It specifies CSAATGTGNTGELFF.

The chain couples TRBV19 to TRBJ1-1; D is perhaps TRBD1 (5 bases). Germline CDR1 is LNHDA and CDR2 is SQIVND (reference sequence). The length of the CDR3 is 14 residues. The V end lost 1 base, the J end lost 2 bases, and 8 bases lay between the germline ends. The CDR3 DNA reads TGTGCCAGTAGTATAGCAGGACACAACACTGAAGCTTTCTTT. Amino acids: CASSIAGHNTEAFF.

J is TRBJ2-3 and V is TRBV7-9, with TRBD1 identical over 12 bases. Germline V gene sequence: CDR1 SEHNR, CDR2 FQNEAQ (reference sequence). CDR3 size: 17 residues. Trimming cost V 8 bases and J 4 bases; bases outside gene matches: 13. The CDR3, as DNA: TGTGCCAGCCAGCCCGGGACAGGGGGCCGTATGTCAGATACGCAGTATTTT. Translated: CASQPGTGGRMSDTQYF. The full variable domain, rest sourced from reference TRBV7-9 and TRBJ2-3, is DTGVSQNPRHKITKRGQNVTFRCDPISEHNRLYWYRQTLGQGPEFLTYFQNEAQLEKSRLLSDRFSAERPKGSFSTLEIQRTEQGDSAMYLCASQPGTGGRMSDTQYFGPGTRLTVL.

The chain uses TRBV5-1 and TRBJ2-4; 7 nucleotides agree with TRBD1. CDR1 and CDR2 from the germline V gene are SGHRS and YFSETQ. This CDR3 region has 13 residues. The V and J ends lost 4 bases and 12 bases, in that order; junction bases with no gene match: 10. The CDR3 DNA sequence: TGCGCCAGCAGCGTGTTGGGGACAGCCGATCAGTACTTC. The encoded protein is CASSVLGTADQYF.

The rearrangement uses TRBV28 and TRBJ1-3; 9 positions agree with TRBD1. The CDR3 spans 14 residues. Germline V CDR1 and CDR2: MDHEN, SYDVKM. V lost 5 bases, J lost 3 bases, and 2 bases stayed unmatched. CDR3 sequence reads: CASSGTGFGNTIYF. The CDR3 bases are TGTGCCAGCAGTGGGACAGGGTTTGGAAACACCATATATTTT.

The V call is TRBV4-1, the J call TRBJ2-3; no firm D call. Germline V gene sequence: CDR1 MGHRA, CDR2 YSYEKL. With 1 base removed from V and 0 bases from J, the gap between germline ends came to 8 bases. The CDR3 covers 15 residues. The CDR3 nucleotides are TGCGCCAGCAGCCAAGTGGAAACTAGCACAGATACGCAGTATTTT. Amino acid sequence: CASSQVETSTDTQYF.

The chain combines TRBV4-3 with TRBJ2-7, with 7 bases lining up with TRBD1. V gave up 0 bases and J gave up 2 bases; unmatched junction bases: 10. The V gene's germline CDR1 is LGHNA and CDR2 YSLEER. The CDR3 is 17 residues long. CDR3 region: CASSQDLSRDSTYEQYF. In DNA form, the CDR3 reads TGCGCCAGCAGCCAAGACCTAAGCCGGGACAGTACCTACGAGCAGTACTTC.

The rearrangement uses TRBV30 and TRBJ1-5; D call uncertain. CDR1 is GTSNPN and CDR2 is SVGIG in the germline V gene (reference sequence). CDR3 length: 14 amino acids. V dropped 0 bases and J dropped 2 bases, with 8 bases sitting between them. The CDR3 region is CAWSVLNGNQPQHF. The CDR3 DNA sequence: TGTGCCTGGAGTGTTCTGAATGGCAATCAGCCCCAGCATTTT.

A word on this clone: At one of its ends the junction is not consistent with the germline gene, which may arise from a read error. The CDR3 sequence is CASRLVGYNEQFF. In nucleotides, the CDR3 is TGTGCCAGCAGGTTGGTAGGGTACAATGAGCAGTTCTTC. The chain is built from TRBV5-6 and TRBJ2-1; D gene unclear. Germline V lookup: CDR1 SGHDT, CDR2 YYEEEE. The CDR3 sequence is 13 residues long. Looking up the rest from reference TRBV5-6 and TRBJ2-1 gives the full variable domain: DAGVTQSPTHLIKTRGQQVTLRCSPKSGHDTVSWYQQALGQGPQFIFQYYEEEERQRGNFPDRFSGHQFPNYSSELNVNALLLGDSALYLCASRLVGYNEQFFGPGTRLTVL.

On this clone: The junction and the germline gene differ at one end; a read error may be behind it. The chain carries TRBV30 and TRBJ1-1; D is unclear. Per the germline V gene, CDR1 is GTSNPN and CDR2 is SVGIG (reference sequence). The length of the CDR3 is 12 residues. CDR3 in DNA: TGTGCCTGGATCCCTTGGAACGCTGAAGCTTTCTTT. Translating it yields CAWIPWNAEAFF.

In its sample, this clone was seen once. This chain joins TRBV19 and TRBJ2-7; perhaps TRBD1 as D (5 bases). Deletions cut 5 bases from V and 5 bases from J, with 22 bases between. This CDR3 is built from 16 residues. The germline gives CDR1 LNHDA, CDR2 SQIVND (reference sequence). This CDR3 reads CASSPSMPRVENEQYF. The CDR3 DNA reads as TGTGCCAGTAGTCCATCTATGCCCAGGGTTGAGAACGAGCAGTACTTC. The whole variable domain, filled in from reference TRBV19 and TRBJ2-7, reads DGGITQSPKYLFRKEGQNVTLSCEQNLNHDAMYWYRQDPGQGLRLIYYSQIVNDFQKGDIAEGYSVSREKKESFPLTVTSAQKNPTAFYLCASSPSMPRVENEQYFGPGTRLTVT.

J is TRBJ1-2 and V is TRBV11-2, with D possibly being TRBD1 (5 bases). Trimming cost V 5 bases and J 1 base, with 17 bases left between them. CDR3 length: 16 residues. CDR1 is SGHAT and CDR2 is FQNNGV in the germline V gene. The CDR3 reads CASSHLRREFNYGYTF. The CDR3 DNA is TGTGCCAGCAGCCACCTCCGCAGGGAGTTTAACTATGGCTACACCTTC.

The CDR3 sequence: CARSLGFTGELFF. CDR3 bases: TGTGCCAGAAGCTTGGGATTCACCGGGGAGCTGTTTTTT. The chain joins TRBV5-3 to TRBJ2-2; D ambiguous. TRBV5-3 is placed among ORFs of uncertain function. V gave up 0 bases and J gave up 4 bases, with 4 bases separating them. The CDR3 is 13 residues long.

The rearrangement links TRBV28 to TRBJ2-7; D unresolved. Germline CDR1 is MDHEN and CDR2 is SYDVKM. The length of the CDR3 is 11 residues. Trimming removed 2 bases at V and 4 bases at J, with 3 bases between. The CDR3 nucleotides are TGTGCCAGCAGTTTAACTTACGAGCAGTACTTC. It translates to CASSLTYEQYF.

V and J are TRBV29-1 and TRBJ2-1; 14 positions agree with TRBD2. Unmatched junction bases numbered 7, after V lost 5 bases and J lost 4 bases. Germline V gives CDR1 SQVTM, CDR2 ANQGSEA. The length of the CDR3 is 16 residues. This CDR3 is CSVPSGTSGRYNEQFF. In nucleotides, the CDR3 is TGCAGCGTTCCCTCCGGGACTAGCGGGAGATACAATGAGCAGTTCTTC.

V is TRBV7-9 and J is TRBJ1-6; tentatively, D is TRBD1 (6 bases). The germline CDR1 and CDR2 sequences are SEHNR and FQNEAQ (reference sequence). CDR3 size: 14 residues. Trimming shortened V by 3 bases and J by 8 bases, and 11 bases separated the two germline ends. The DNA of the CDR3 is TGTGCCAGCAGCTTGAGGACAGCCGATTCACCCCTCCACTTT. Residues: CASSLRTADSPLHF.

This rearrangement joins TRBV4-3 to TRBJ2-3; 8 positions match TRBD1. The CDR3 sequence is 14 residues long. Germline CDR1 LGHNA, CDR2 YSLEER. Trimming took 5 bases from V and 3 from J; bases not matched to a gene: 4. The CDR3 spells CASSNRGKTDTQYF. CDR3 nucleotides: TGCGCCAGCAGCAACAGGGGGAAAACAGATACGCAGTATTTT.

The chain has TRBV30 and TRBJ1-3, with TRBD1 as a possible D gene (6 bases). V was trimmed by 4 bases and J by 0 bases, leaving 10 bases between them. The CDR3 runs to 14 residues. Germline CDR1 and CDR2: GTSNPN and SVGIG (reference sequence). This CDR3 is CAWTRGFSGNTIYF. The CDR3 nucleotides read TGTGCCTGGACCAGGGGATTCTCTGGAAACACCATATATTTT. The variable domain in full, with the rest retrieved from reference TRBV30 and TRBJ1-3, is SQTIHQWPATLVQPVGSPLSLECTVEGTSNPNLYWYRQAAGRGLQLLFYSVGIGQISSEVPQNLSASRPQDRQFILSSKKLLLSDSGFYLCAWTRGFSGNTIYFGEGSWLTVV.